The sample holds many counts of the clone carrying this TCR beta chain. No antigen is known for it. Per germline, CDR1 MNHEY and CDR2 SMNVEV (reference sequence). The CDR3 is made up of 13 amino acids. V lost 5 bases and J lost 5, with 13 bases in between. This specimen comes from a study of T cells in Graves' hyperthyroidism and ophthalmopathy. Study observations and caveats: Most clonotypes expanded in thyroid above 0.001 were likewise present in blood.

Diagnoses were established using clinical symptoms, serum thyroxine and TRAb, thyroid ultrasound and orbital computed tomography. RNA transcripts provided the source from which TCR beta CDR3 regions were amplified. TCR CDR3 regions were first amplified by RT-PCR with HTBI primers. TCRdb itself ran the multiplex PCR reads through MiXCR, one entry per CDR3 protein. The sample contains about 400,000 distinct CDR3 sequences, over 12% of which appear only once. The chain has TRBV27 and TRBJ2-7; possibly TRBD2 for D (6 bases). The source of this sequence is a man in his forties or fifties with Graves' ophthalmopathy. Sequenced material: blood. CDR3 bases: TGTGCCAGCAGTATGGAGGGCGTCAACGAGCAGTACTTC. Protein: CASSMEGVNEQYF.